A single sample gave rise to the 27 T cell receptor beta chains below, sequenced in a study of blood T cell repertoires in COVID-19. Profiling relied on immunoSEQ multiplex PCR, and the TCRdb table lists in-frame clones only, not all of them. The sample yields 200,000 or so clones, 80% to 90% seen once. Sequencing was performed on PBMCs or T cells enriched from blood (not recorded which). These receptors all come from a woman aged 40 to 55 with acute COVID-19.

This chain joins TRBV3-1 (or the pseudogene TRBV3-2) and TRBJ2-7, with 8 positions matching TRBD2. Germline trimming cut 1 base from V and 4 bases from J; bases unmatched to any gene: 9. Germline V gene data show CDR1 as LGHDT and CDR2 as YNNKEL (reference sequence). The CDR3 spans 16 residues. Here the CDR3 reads CASSQGISGARYEQYF. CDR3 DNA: TGTGCCAGCAGCCAAGGGATTAGCGGGGCTAGATACGAGCAGTACTTC.

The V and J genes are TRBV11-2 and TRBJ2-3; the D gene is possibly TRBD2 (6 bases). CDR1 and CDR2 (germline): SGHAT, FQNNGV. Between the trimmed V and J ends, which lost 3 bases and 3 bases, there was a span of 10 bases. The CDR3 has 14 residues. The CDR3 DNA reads TGTGCCAGCAGCTTCCTCGGGGGAACAGATACGCAGTATTTT. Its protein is CASSFLGGTDTQYF.

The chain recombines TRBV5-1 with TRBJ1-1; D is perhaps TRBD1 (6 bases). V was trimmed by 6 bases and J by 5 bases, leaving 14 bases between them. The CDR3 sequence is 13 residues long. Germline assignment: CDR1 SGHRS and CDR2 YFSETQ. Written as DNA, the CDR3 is TGCGCCAGCACCGCGGGGGGGCTGACTGAAGCTTTCTTT. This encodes CASTAGGLTEAFF.

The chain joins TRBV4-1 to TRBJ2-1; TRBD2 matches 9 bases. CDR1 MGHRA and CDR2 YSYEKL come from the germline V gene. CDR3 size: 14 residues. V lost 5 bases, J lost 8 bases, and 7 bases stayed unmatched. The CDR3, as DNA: TGCGCCAGCAGCAGGGTAGCGGGGGAATATGAGCAGTTCTTC. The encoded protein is CASSRVAGEYEQFF.

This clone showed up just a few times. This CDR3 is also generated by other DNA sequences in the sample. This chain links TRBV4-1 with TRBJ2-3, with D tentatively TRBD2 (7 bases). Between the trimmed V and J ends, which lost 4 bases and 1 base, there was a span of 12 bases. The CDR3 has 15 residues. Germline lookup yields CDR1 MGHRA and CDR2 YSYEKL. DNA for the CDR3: TGCGCCAGCAGCCCGGGGGGCGGAGGCACAGATACGCAGTATTTT. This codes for CASSPGGGGTDTQYF.

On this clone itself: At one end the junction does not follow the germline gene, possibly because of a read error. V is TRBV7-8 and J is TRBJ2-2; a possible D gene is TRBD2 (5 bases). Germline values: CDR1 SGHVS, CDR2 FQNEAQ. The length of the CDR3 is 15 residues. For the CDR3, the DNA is TGTGCCAGCAGCTTAGGGACTTGGAACCCCGGGGAGCTGTTTTTT. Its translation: CASSLGTWNPGELFF.

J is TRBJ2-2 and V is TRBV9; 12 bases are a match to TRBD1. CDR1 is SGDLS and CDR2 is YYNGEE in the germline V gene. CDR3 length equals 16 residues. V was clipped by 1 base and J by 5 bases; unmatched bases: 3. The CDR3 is CASSVKGQGATGELFF. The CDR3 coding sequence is TGTGCCAGCAGCGTAAAGGGACAGGGGGCAACCGGGGAGCTGTTTTTT.

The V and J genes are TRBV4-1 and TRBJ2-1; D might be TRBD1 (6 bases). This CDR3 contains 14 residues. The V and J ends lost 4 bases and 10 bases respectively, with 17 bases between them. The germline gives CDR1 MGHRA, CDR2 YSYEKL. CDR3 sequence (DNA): TGCGCCAGCAGCCGCTCCGGGACACCCCGGGAGCAGTTCTTC. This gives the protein CASSRSGTPREQFF.

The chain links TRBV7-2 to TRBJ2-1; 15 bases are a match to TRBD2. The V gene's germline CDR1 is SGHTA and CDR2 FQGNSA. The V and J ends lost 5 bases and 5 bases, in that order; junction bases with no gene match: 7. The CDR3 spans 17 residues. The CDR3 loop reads CASSLGTSGGTHNEQFF. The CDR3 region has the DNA TGTGCCAGCAGCCTCGGGACTAGCGGGGGGACTCACAATGAGCAGTTCTTC.

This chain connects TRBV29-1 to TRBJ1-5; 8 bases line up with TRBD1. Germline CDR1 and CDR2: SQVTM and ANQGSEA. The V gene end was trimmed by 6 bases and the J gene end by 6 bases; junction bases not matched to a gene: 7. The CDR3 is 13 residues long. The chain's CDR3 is CSVSQGAGQPQHF. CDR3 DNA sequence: TGCAGCGTGAGCCAGGGGGCCGGTCAGCCCCAGCATTTT.

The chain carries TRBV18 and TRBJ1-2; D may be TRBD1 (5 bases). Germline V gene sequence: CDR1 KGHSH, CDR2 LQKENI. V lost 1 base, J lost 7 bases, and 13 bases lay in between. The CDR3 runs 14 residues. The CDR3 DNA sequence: TGTGCCAGCTCACCACAGGAGGGAACAGGTGGCTACACCTTC. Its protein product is CASSPQEGTGGYTF.

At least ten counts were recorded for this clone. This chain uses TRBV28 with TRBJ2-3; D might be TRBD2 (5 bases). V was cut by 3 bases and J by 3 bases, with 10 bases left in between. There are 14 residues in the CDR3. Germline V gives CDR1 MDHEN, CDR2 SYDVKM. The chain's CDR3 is CASSFVAGTDTQYF. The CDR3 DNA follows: TGTGCCAGCAGTTTTGTCGCGGGTACAGATACGCAGTATTTT.

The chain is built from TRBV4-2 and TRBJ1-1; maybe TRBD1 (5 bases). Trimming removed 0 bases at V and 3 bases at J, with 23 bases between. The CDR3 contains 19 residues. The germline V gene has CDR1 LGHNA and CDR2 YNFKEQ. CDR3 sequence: CASSQDRREGAPLDTEAFF. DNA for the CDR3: TGTGCCAGCAGCCAAGATAGGAGGGAAGGGGCCCCTTTGGACACTGAAGCTTTCTTT.

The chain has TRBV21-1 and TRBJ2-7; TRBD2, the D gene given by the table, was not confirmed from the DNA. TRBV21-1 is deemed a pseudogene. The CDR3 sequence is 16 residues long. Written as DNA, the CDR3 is TGTGCCAGCAGCACCCCTTTCGCGGGCGGTTTCTACGAGCAGTACTTC. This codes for CASSTPFAGGFYEQYF.

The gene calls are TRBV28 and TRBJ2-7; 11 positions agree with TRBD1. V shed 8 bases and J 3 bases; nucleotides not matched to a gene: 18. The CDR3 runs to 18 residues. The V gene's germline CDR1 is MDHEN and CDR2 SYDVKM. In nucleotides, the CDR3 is TGTGCCAGCTTCGGTTTTAGGGACAGGGGGTCCATCGGCTACGAGCAGTACTTC. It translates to CASFGFRDRGSIGYEQYF.

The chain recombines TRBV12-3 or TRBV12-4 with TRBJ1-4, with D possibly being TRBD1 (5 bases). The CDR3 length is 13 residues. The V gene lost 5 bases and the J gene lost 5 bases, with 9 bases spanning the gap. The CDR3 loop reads CASSRGGNEKLFF. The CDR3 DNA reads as TGTGCCAGCAGTCGGGGGGGGAATGAAAAACTGTTTTTT.

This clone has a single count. This chain's CDR3 is CASSQPPAATSDGYTF. The CDR3 bases are TGTGCCAGCAGCCAACCACCTGCGGCCACCTCTGATGGCTACACCTTC. V is TRBV3-1 (or the pseudogene TRBV3-2) and J is TRBJ1-2; D not certain. V was clipped by 2 bases and J by 6 bases, with 19 bases between them. The CDR3 has 16 amino acids. Germline CDR1 is LGHDT and CDR2 is YNNKEL (reference sequence).

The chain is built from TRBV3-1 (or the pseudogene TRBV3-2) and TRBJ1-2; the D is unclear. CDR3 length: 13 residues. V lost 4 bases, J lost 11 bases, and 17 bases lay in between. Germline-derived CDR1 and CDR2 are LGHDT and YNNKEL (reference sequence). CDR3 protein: CASSLRRETGYTF. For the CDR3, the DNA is TGTGCCAGCAGCCTTAGGAGGGAAACGGGTTACACCTTC.

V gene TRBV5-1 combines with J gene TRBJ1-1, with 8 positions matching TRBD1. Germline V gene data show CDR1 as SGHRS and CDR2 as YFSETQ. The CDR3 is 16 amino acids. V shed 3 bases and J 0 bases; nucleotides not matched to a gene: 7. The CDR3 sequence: CASSSAQGALNTEAFF. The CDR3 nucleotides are TGCGCCAGCAGCTCAGCTCAGGGGGCCCTGAACACTGAAGCTTTCTTT.

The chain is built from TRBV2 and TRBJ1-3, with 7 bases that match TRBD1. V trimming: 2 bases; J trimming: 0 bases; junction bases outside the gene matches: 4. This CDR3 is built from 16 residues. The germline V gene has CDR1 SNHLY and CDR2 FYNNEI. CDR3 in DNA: TGTGCCAGCAGTGAATGGGACAGTTTCTCTGGAAACACCATATATTTT. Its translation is CASSEWDSFSGNTIYF.

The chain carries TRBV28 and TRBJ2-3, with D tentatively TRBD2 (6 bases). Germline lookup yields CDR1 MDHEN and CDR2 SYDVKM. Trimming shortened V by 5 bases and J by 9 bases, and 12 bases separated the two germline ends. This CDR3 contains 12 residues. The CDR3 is CASSRVSGTQYF. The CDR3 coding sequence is TGTGCCAGCAGTCGGGTGAGCGGGACGCAGTATTTT.

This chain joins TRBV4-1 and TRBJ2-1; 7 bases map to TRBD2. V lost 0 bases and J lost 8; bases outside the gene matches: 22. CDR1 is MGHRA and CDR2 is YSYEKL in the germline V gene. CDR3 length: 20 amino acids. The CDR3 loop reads CASSQDLGKSRAGVAHEQFF. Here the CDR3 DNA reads TGCGCCAGCAGCCAAGATCTTGGCAAATCTCGGGCGGGAGTAGCCCATGAGCAGTTCTTC.

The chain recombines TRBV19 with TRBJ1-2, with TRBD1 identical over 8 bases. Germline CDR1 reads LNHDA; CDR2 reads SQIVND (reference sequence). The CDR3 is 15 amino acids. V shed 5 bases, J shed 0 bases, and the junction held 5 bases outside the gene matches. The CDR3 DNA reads TGTGCCAGTAGTGTCGAGACAGGGGCTAACTATGGCTACACCTTC. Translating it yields CASSVETGANYGYTF.

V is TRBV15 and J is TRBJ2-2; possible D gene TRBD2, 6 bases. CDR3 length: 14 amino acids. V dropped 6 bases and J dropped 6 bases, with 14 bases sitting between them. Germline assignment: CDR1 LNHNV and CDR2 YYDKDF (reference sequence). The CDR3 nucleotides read TGTGCCACCAGGGCTTGGGGGGACGCCGGGGAGCTGTTTTTT. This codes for CATRAWGDAGELFF.

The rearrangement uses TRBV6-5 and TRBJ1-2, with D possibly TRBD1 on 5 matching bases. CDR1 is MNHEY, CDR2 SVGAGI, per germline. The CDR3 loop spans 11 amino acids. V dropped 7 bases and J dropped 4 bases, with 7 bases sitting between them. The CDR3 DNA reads TGTGCCAGCATGGGGGGCTATGGCTACACCTTC. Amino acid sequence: CASMGGYGYTF.

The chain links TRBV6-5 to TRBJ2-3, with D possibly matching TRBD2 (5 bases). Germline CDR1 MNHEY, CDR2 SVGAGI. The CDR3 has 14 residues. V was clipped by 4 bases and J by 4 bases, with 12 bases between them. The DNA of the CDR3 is TGTGCCAGCAGTTCCACTAGTGCTCCAGATACGCAGTATTTT. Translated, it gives CASSSTSAPDTQYF.

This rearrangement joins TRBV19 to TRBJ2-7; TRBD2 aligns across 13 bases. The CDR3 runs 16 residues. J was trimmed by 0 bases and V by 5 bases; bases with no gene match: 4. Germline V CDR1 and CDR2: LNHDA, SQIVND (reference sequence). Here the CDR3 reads CASSAGLAGDSYEQYF. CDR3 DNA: TGTGCCAGTAGTGCCGGACTAGCGGGGGACTCCTACGAGCAGTACTTC.